This T cell receptor (beta chain) is drawn from a study of T cell repertoires in cytomegalovirus infection. Study at large: Recently identified HLA-C-restricted CMV epitopes were used, and well-studied HLA-B-restricted CMV epitopes were used as well. It can be stated that public TCR beta signatures indicated CMV infection as well as a matching HLA type.

This CDR3 contains 16 residues. The V gene's germline CDR1 is SGHTA and CDR2 FQGTGA. Trimming took 2 bases from V and 0 from J, leaving 12 bases between them. Findings and limits, study-wide: Cumulative frequency of public TCR beta families picked out carriers of CMV plus the relevant HLA. There were HLA-C-restricted CMV-specific TCR beta clonotypes dominating the ex vivo response.

TCRdb independently ran MiXCR on the reads; one entry per CDR3 protein. There are approximately 300,000 distinct CDR3 sequences in the sample; 25% to 35% occur only once, and about 20% lies in the top ten. This clonotype was found a few times. Antigen specificity is unknown. The TCR comes from a human donor in good health (CMV status not recorded). Some clones in this sample may be carry-over from other donors' samples. Material: cultured PBMCs, obtained from culture after CMV antigen stimulation. The rearrangement links TRBV7-3 to TRBJ2-3; perhaps TRBD1 as D (5 bases). The DNA for the CDR3 is TGTGCCAGCAGCTTAGGCCCAGGGTTAAGCACAGATACGCAGTATTTT. This encodes CASSLGPGLSTDTQYF.